One sample yielded the 19 T cell receptor beta chains listed below, sequenced in a study of blood T cell repertoires in COVID-19. The data were produced by immunoSEQ multiplex PCR, yet TCRdb's version contains in-frame clones alone and is incomplete. The table lists over 200,000 clones, about four fifths of them singletons, with more than 8.5% in the top ten. Sequenced sample: PBMCs or T cells enriched from blood (not recorded which). Source of these receptors: a woman in her forties or fifties with acute COVID-19.

The V and J genes are TRBV28 and TRBJ2-2; a weak D match, TRBD2 (5 bases). V was shortened by 5 bases and J by 4 bases, with 14 bases between the two germline ends. The CDR3 is 15 residues long. CDR1 and CDR2 from the germline V gene are MDHEN and SYDVKM. In nucleotides, the CDR3 is TGTGCCAGCAGTGATGCAGTGAGGGCCACCGGGGAGCTGTTTTTT. It yields the protein CASSDAVRATGELFF.

This clone was observed once. V is TRBV28 and J is TRBJ1-2, with a possible D match to TRBD1 (6 bases). This CDR3 region has 13 residues. Germline-derived CDR1 and CDR2 are MDHEN and SYDVKM. Trimming took 8 bases from V and 1 from J, leaving 11 bases between them. The CDR3 is CASSTGINYGYTF. The CDR3 DNA reads as TGTGCCAGCTCAACAGGGATTAACTATGGCTACACCTTC.

The chain recombines TRBV6-5 with TRBJ1-1; TRBD1 agrees at 8 bases. The germline CDR1 and CDR2 sequences are MNHEY and SVGAGI. This CDR3 is 14 amino acids long. The V and J ends lost 5 bases and 5 bases, in that order; junction bases with no gene match: 7. The CDR3: CASSPGQGWTEAFF. The CDR3 bases are TGTGCCAGCAGTCCCGGACAGGGTTGGACTGAAGCTTTCTTT.

V usage is TRBV6-2 or TRBV6-3 and J usage is TRBJ2-6, with D maybe TRBD1 (5 bases). V was clipped by 2 bases and J by 2 bases, with 10 bases between them. This CDR3 has 16 amino acids. Germline CDR1 and CDR2: MNHEY and SVGEGT. The CDR3 sequence: CASSYARETGANVLTF. The CDR3 bases are TGTGCCAGCAGTTACGCCAGGGAAACTGGGGCCAACGTCCTGACTTTC.

This clone occurred a few times. The V call is TRBV28, the J call TRBJ2-7, with 7 bases lining up with TRBD2. The length of the CDR3 is 13 residues. After removal of 8 bases from V and 2 bases from J, the junction contained 6 bases not matched to a gene. CDR1 is MDHEN, CDR2 SYDVKM, per germline. The CDR3 DNA reads TGTGCCAGCGACCGGGACTACCCCTACGAGCAGTACTTC. This encodes CASDRDYPYEQYF.

The V gene is TRBV7-2, the J gene TRBJ2-2; 11 nucleotides line up with TRBD1. Germline V CDR1 and CDR2: SGHTA, FQGNSA. The CDR3 spans 16 residues. The ends lost 1 base at V and 4 bases at J; junction bases unmatched: 2. CDR3 sequence (DNA): TGTGCCAGCAGCTTAGTTGGGACAGGGGGCACCGGGGAGCTGTTTTTT. It encodes CASSLVGTGGTGELFF.

The chain uses TRBV19 and TRBJ1-1, with D unclear. Trimming took off 1 base at V and 1 base at J, with 16 bases between the two ends. CDR1 LNHDA and CDR2 SQIVND come from the germline V gene (reference sequence). The CDR3 loop spans 17 amino acids. The CDR3 sequence: CASSIGGFAKQNTEAFF. In DNA form, the CDR3 reads TGTGCCAGTAGTATAGGTGGCTTTGCAAAACAGAACACTGAAGCTTTCTTT.

This chain uses TRBV10-2 with TRBJ2-7, with 11 bases that match TRBD2. The CDR3 loop spans 16 amino acids. From germline, CDR1 is WSHSY and CDR2 SAAADI. J was trimmed by 3 bases and V by 4 bases; bases with no gene match: 8. DNA for the CDR3: TGCGCCAGCAGTGGAATGCGGCTAGCGGGAGGCTACGAGCAGTACTTC. Translating gives CASSGMRLAGGYEQYF.

This clone is a singleton in its sample. The genes are TRBV5-1 and TRBJ2-5; 8 bases fit TRBD1. CDR3 length: 14 amino acids. Trimming took 3 bases from V and 5 from J; bases not matched to a gene: 6. Germline V CDR1 and CDR2: SGHRS, YFSETQ. The CDR3, as DNA: TGCGCCAGCAGCTCCTCAGGGGGCGTCGAGACCCAGTACTTC. This codes for CASSSSGGVETQYF.

To note about this clone: Other DNA sequences within the sample encode an identical CDR3. The genes are TRBV3-1 (or the pseudogene TRBV3-2) and TRBJ2-3, with TRBD2 matching 9 bases. The CDR3 totals 15 residues. V trimming: 2 bases; J trimming: 1 base; junction bases outside the gene matches: 1. Germline V gives CDR1 LGHDT, CDR2 YNNKEL (reference sequence). CDR3 DNA: TGTGCCAGCAGCCAACTAGCGGGGCGCACAGATACGCAGTATTTT. Protein sequence: CASSQLAGRTDTQYF.

The chain employs TRBV7-9 and TRBJ2-7; possible D gene TRBD2, 5 bases. The length of the CDR3 is 13 residues. Germline CDR1 is SEHNR and CDR2 is FQNEAQ (reference sequence). V was cut by 7 bases and J by 3 bases, with 13 bases left in between. The CDR3 nucleotides are TGTGCCAGCAAATTTTCCGGGATCTACGAGCAGTACTTC. Its translation is CASKFSGIYEQYF.

This clone was observed once. This rearrangement joins TRBV6-2 or TRBV6-3 to TRBJ2-7, with TRBD2 as a possible D gene (6 bases). CDR3 length equals 16 residues. Germline V gives CDR1 MNHEY, CDR2 SVGEGT. V lost 4 bases, J lost 3 bases, and 19 bases lay in between. The CDR3 protein is CASSSPIGTPNYEQYF. CDR3 bases: TGTGCCAGCAGTTCCCCCATAGGGACTCCAAACTACGAGCAGTACTTC.

This clone has ten or more counts. The chain recombines TRBV6-6 with TRBJ2-2; D remains unclear. Germline V gene data show CDR1 as MNHNY and CDR2 as SVGAGI (reference sequence). CDR3 length equals 13 residues. Trimming cost V 0 bases and J 7 bases, with 6 bases left between them. The DNA of the CDR3 is TGTGCCAGCAGTTACTCTGAGGTCGGGGAGCTGTTTTTT. This codes for CASSYSEVGELFF.

This rearrangement joins TRBV18 to TRBJ2-7; D ambiguous. Germline V gene lookup returns CDR1 KGHSH and CDR2 LQKENI. This CDR3 has 12 residues. The germline V and J ends were trimmed by 4 bases and 4 bases, with 8 bases remaining between them. In DNA form, the CDR3 reads TGTGCCAGCTCACAAGACAAGTACGAGCAGTACTTC. Protein product: CASSQDKYEQYF.

The rearrangement links TRBV5-1 to TRBJ2-7; 9 nucleotides match TRBD2. Germline lookup yields CDR1 SGHRS and CDR2 YFSETQ. J was trimmed by 5 bases and V by 2 bases; bases with no gene match: 5. The CDR3 extends over 14 amino acids. The CDR3 protein is CASSFSGGRNEQYF. Here the CDR3 DNA reads TGCGCCAGCAGCTTTAGCGGGGGCCGGAACGAGCAGTACTTC.

The chain employs TRBV15 and TRBJ1-1, with 10 bases fitting TRBD1. The CDR3 is 14 residues long. Germline loops: CDR1 LNHNV, CDR2 YYDKDF (reference sequence). The trim removed 3 bases at V and 6 bases at J, leaving 4 bases unmatched. The CDR3 DNA sequence: TGTGCCACCAGCAGGGACAGGGGGGAGGCTGAAGCTTTCTTT. Protein product: CATSRDRGEAEAFF.

This clone was detected only a few times. This chain uses TRBV7-2 with TRBJ2-7; TRBD1 agrees at 9 bases. V was clipped by 5 bases and J by 5 bases; unmatched bases: 10. This CDR3 contains 15 residues. Germline CDR1 is SGHTA and CDR2 is FQGNSA. Here the CDR3 DNA reads TGTGCCAGCAGCATTCTTTCCGGGACAGGGAACGAGCAGTACTTC. Translating gives CASSILSGTGNEQYF.

V gene TRBV12-3 or TRBV12-4 combines with J gene TRBJ2-4, with TRBD1 matching 7 bases. The CDR3 extends over 13 amino acids. V shed 5 bases and J 6 bases; nucleotides not matched to a gene: 4. Written as DNA, the CDR3 is TGTGCCAGCAGTACCCGGGACAGAAACATTCAGTACTTC. Translation gives CASSTRDRNIQYF.

CDR3 sequence: CASSYSTGGSYEQYF. CDR3 nucleotides: TGTGCCAGCAGTTACTCGACCGGGGGCTCCTACGAGCAGTACTTC. The V call is TRBV6-6, the J call TRBJ2-7; weak D call: TRBD2 (6 bases). Trimming stripped 0 bases from V and 0 bases from J, with 9 bases between. The germline V gene has CDR1 MNHNY and CDR2 SVGAGI (reference sequence). The CDR3 has 15 residues.